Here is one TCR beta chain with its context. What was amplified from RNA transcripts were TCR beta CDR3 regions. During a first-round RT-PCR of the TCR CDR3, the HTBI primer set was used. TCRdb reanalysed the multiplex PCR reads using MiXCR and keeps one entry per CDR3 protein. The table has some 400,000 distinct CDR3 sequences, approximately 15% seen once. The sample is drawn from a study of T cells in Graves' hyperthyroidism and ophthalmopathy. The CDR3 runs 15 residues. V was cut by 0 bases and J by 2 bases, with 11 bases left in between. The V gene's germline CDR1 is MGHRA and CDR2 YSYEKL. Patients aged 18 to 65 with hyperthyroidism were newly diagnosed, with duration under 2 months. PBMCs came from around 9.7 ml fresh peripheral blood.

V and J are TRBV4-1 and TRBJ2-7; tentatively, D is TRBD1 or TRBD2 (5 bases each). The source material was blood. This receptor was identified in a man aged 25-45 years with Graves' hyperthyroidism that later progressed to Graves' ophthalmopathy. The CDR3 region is CASSQDSGGTYEQYF. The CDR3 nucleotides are TGCGCCAGCAGCCAAGATAGTGGGGGAACCTACGAGCAGTACTTC.